This TCR beta chain was sequenced during a study of T cell repertoires in cytomegalovirus infection. Study results and caveats: Accumulated public TCR beta family frequency recognized individuals carrying CMV together with the relevant HLA.

Germline CDR1 is MGHRA and CDR2 is YSYEKL. The CDR3 runs to 12 residues. The V and J ends lost 1 base and 4 bases respectively, with 3 bases between them. One entry per CDR3 protein, called by TCRdb with MiXCR from the reads. The sample consists of 310,000 or so distinct CDR3 sequences, roughly 24% of them appearing once. Note on this clonotype: The antigen remains undetermined.

Sequencing used PBMCs. This TCR derives from a human donor in good health (CMV status not recorded). Some clones in this sample may be carry-over from other donors' samples. V and J are TRBV4-1 and TRBJ2-3, with no clear D. In nucleotides, the CDR3 is TGCGCCAGCAGCCAAGGCCCAGATACGCAGTATTTT. Protein sequence: CASSQGPDTQYF.